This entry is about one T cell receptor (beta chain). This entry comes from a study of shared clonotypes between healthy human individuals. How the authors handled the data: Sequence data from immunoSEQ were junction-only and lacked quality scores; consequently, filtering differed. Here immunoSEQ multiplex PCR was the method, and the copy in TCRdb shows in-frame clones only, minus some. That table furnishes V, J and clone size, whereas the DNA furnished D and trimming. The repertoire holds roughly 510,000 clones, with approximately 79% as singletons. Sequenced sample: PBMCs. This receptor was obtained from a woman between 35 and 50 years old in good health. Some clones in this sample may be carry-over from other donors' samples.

This CDR3 reads CASSLRLGGSTNEKLFF. The DNA for the CDR3 is TGTGCCAGCAGCTTACGCCTGGGAGGATCAACTAATGAAAAACTGTTTTTT. The rearrangement links TRBV11-2 to TRBJ1-4, with D uncertain. With 2 bases removed from V and 0 bases from J, the gap between germline ends came to 13 bases. The germline gives CDR1 SGHAT, CDR2 FQNNGV. This CDR3 is 17 amino acids long.